The rows below give T cell receptor beta chains drawn from one sample of a study of T-cell memory formation after mild COVID-19. TCRdb ran MiXCR on the 5' RACE reads and lists one entry per CDR3 protein. The sample lists roughly 160,000 distinct CDR3 sequences, 9.5% to 13% seen once, with 3.8% in the top ten. The sequenced sample consisted of PBMCs or a T cell subset sorted from them (not recorded which). Every receptor here comes from a young man who had mild COVID-19 (a few samples of this study predate the infection). Cell type and time point are not known. The CDR3 runs from the conserved cysteine through the conserved F or W. The D gene is left open where the match is weak. Only part of the rows carry a size: once, few, many, or a class if the clone is expanded.

V: TRBV11-3
size: -
D: TRBD1
J: TRBJ1-1
DNA: TGTGCCAGCAGCCCCCCCCGGACAGGGGCAGCTTTCTTT
CDR3: CASSPPRTGAAFF

V: TRBV12-3/TRBV12-4
size: -
D: TRBD1
J: TRBJ1-2
DNA: TGTGCCAGCAGTGCCAGGGGGCAGGACTATGGCTACACCTTC
CDR3: CASSARGQDYGYTF

V: TRBV6-5
size: -
D: -
J: TRBJ1-1
DNA: TGTGCCAGCAGTTACGGTGTATCCCGTGGCACTGAAGCTTTCTTT
CDR3: CASSYGVSRGTEAFF

V: TRBV15
size: -
D: -
J: TRBJ2-5
DNA: TGTGCCACCAACACCGACGAGGTCAGGGTGGAAGAGACCCAGTACTTC
CDR3: CATNTDEVRVEETQYF

V: TRBV6-5
size: -
D: -
J: TRBJ1-1
DNA: TGTGCCAGCAGTTACGGGCGGGGGAACACTGAAGCTTTCTTT
CDR3: CASSYGRGNTEAFF

V: TRBV7-2
size: many
D: TRBD2
J: TRBJ2-5
DNA: TGTGCCAGCAGCGGCGTTAGCGGGGGCCAAGAGACCCAGTACTTC
CDR3: CASSGVSGGQETQYF

V: TRBV5-1
size: few
D: -
J: TRBJ2-5
DNA: TGCGCCAGCAGCTTCTTCGGACGAGAGGAGACCCAGTACTTC
CDR3: CASSFFGREETQYF

V: TRBV12-3/TRBV12-4
size: -
D: -
J: TRBJ1-2
DNA: TGCGCCAGCAGCTTGGGGGTAGGTGGCTACACCTTC
CDR3: CASSLGVGGYTF

V: TRBV11-3
size: few
D: -
J: TRBJ2-3
DNA: TGTGCCAGCAGCTTAGATGCGGGAGATACGCAGTATTTT
CDR3: CASSLDAGDTQYF

V: TRBV6-6
size: few
D: -
J: TRBJ2-4
DNA: TGTGCCAGCAGTTATCCCCCAACAGGGAGGACGAACATTCAGTACTTC
CDR3: CASSYPPTGRTNIQYF

V: TRBV7-2
size: -
D: -
J: TRBJ2-3
DNA: TGTGCCAGCAGCGAACAGGAGACTTATACGCAGTATTTT
CDR3: CASSEQETYTQYF

V: TRBV4-1
size: few
D: -
J: TRBJ2-6
DNA: TGCGCCAGCAGCCACCTTACTCTACGACTCCGCTCTGGGGCCAACGTCCTGACTTTC
CDR3: CASSHLTLRLRSGANVLTF

V: TRBV5-1
size: few
D: -
J: TRBJ1-2
DNA: TGCGCCAGCAGCCACAGAGACGGCTCCGAGGGCTACACCTTC
CDR3: CASSHRDGSEGYTF

V: TRBV5-1
size: -
D: TRBD1
J: TRBJ2-3
DNA: TGCGCCAGCAGCTTGGGACTGACAGGGTCAGATACGCAGTATTTT
CDR3: CASSLGLTGSDTQYF

V: TRBV27
size: few
D: -
J: TRBJ2-3
DNA: TGTGCCAGCAGTTTATCGATGGGGATTGCTGGCGCAGATACGCAGTATTTT
CDR3: CASSLSMGIAGADTQYF

V: TRBV5-4
size: few
D: -
J: TRBJ1-4
DNA: TGTGCCAGCAGCTTGGCGGGGGTAACTAATGAAAAACTGTTTTTT
CDR3: CASSLAGVTNEKLFF

V: TRBV7-2
size: few
D: TRBD2
J: TRBJ2-3
DNA: TGTGCCAGCAGCTCGCCGGGACTAGCATCAGATACGCAGTATTTT
CDR3: CASSSPGLASDTQYF

V: TRBV19
size: few
D: -
J: TRBJ1-5
DNA: TGTGCCAGTAATGCGGGGGGTCGGAATCAGCCCCAGCATTTT
CDR3: CASNAGGRNQPQHF

V: TRBV14
size: few
D: -
J: TRBJ1-4
DNA: TGTGCCAGCAGCCAGGCCTACGGGCGGTCCAGGGCAACTAATGAAAAACTGTTTTTT
CDR3: CASSQAYGRSRATNEKLFF

V: TRBV10-3
size: -
D: -
J: TRBJ1-3
DNA: TGTGCCATCAGCTCTGGAAACACCATATATTTT
CDR3: CAISSGNTIYF

V: TRBV20-1
size: few
D: -
J: TRBJ2-5
DNA: TGCAGTGCTAGTAGGGCAGGGGAAGAGACCCAGTACTTC
CDR3: CSASRAGEETQYF

V: TRBV7-2
size: -
D: -
J: TRBJ2-1
DNA: TGTGCCAGCAGCCCGGACAGAGCTGGGGATGAGCAGTTCTTC
CDR3: CASSPDRAGDEQFF

V: TRBV12-3/TRBV12-4
size: -
D: -
J: TRBJ1-1
DNA: TGTGCCAGCGGTCGCTTGAACACTGAAGCTTTCTTT
CDR3: CASGRLNTEAFF

V: TRBV7-9
size: -
D: TRBD2
J: TRBJ2-5
DNA: TGTGCCAGCACCCCCACCGGGACTAGTGTTTTTTTGGGAGAGACCCAGTACTTC
CDR3: CASTPTGTSVFLGETQYF

V: TRBV15
size: -
D: TRBD1
J: TRBJ2-7
DNA: TGTGCCACCAGTCTGACAGGGGCGGTGGGGCAGTACTTC
CDR3: CATSLTGAVGQYF

V: TRBV5-1
size: few
D: -
J: TRBJ2-7
DNA: TGCGCCAGCAGATGGACAGCGAGCTCCTACGAGCAGTACTTC
CDR3: CASRWTASSYEQYF

V: TRBV3-1
size: -
D: -
J: TRBJ1-2
DNA: TGTGCCAGCAGCCCCCGACAGGCGCCTACCTATGGCTACACCTTC
CDR3: CASSPRQAPTYGYTF

V: TRBV12-3/TRBV12-4
size: few
D: -
J: TRBJ2-5
DNA: TGTGGGGAAGAGACCCAGTACTTC
CDR3: CGEETQYF

V: TRBV20-1
size: few
D: -
J: TRBJ2-5
DNA: TGCAGTGCTAGAGATCGTGCGAGTAAAGAGACCCAGTACTTC
CDR3: CSARDRASKETQYF

V: TRBV27
size: many
D: TRBD1
J: TRBJ1-1
DNA: TGTGCCAGCAGTTTACGGGACAGGGGGATGCCTGAAGCTTTCTTT
CDR3: CASSLRDRGMPEAFF

V: TRBV7-2
size: few
D: TRBD1
J: TRBJ2-3
DNA: TGTGCCAGCAGCAAGGACAGGCCAGATACGCAGTATTTT
CDR3: CASSKDRPDTQYF

V: TRBV6-2/TRBV6-3
size: -
D: -
J: TRBJ2-7
DNA: TGTGCCAGCAGCCTCCAGGCGCCCTTTGGAATCTACGAGCAGTACTTC
CDR3: CASSLQAPFGIYEQYF

V: TRBV28
size: -
D: -
J: TRBJ2-5
DNA: TGTGCCAGCAGTCGAGGAACCGAGACCCAGTACTTC
CDR3: CASSRGTETQYF

V: TRBV18
size: -
D: TRBD1
J: TRBJ2-1
DNA: TGTGCCAGCTCACCATTGGGACAGGGCCTCAATGAGCAGTTCTTC
CDR3: CASSPLGQGLNEQFF

V: TRBV5-1
size: -
D: TRBD2
J: TRBJ2-7
DNA: TGCGCCAGCAGCTTGGCCGGGAGGAGCGAGCAGTACTTC
CDR3: CASSLAGRSEQYF

V: TRBV12-3/TRBV12-4
size: -
D: TRBD1
J: TRBJ2-1
DNA: TGTGCCAGCAAGGGACAGGGTTTCTACAATGAGCAGTTCTTC
CDR3: CASKGQGFYNEQFF

V: TRBV7-2
size: few
D: -
J: TRBJ2-5
DNA: TGTGCCAGCAGCCATTCCCGGTCCCAAGAGACCCAGTACTTC
CDR3: CASSHSRSQETQYF

V: TRBV4-1
size: many
D: -
J: TRBJ1-5
DNA: TGCGCCAGCAGCCGCATAAGGGGGGCAGGGGATCAGCCCCAGCATTTT
CDR3: CASSRIRGAGDQPQHF

V: TRBV6-2/TRBV6-3
size: few
D: TRBD1
J: TRBJ2-5
DNA: TGTGCCAGCAGCTCCGGGACAGGGGTTGGGGAGACCCAGTACTTC
CDR3: CASSSGTGVGETQYF

V: TRBV11-2
size: -
D: -
J: TRBJ2-2
DNA: TGTGCCAGCAGCTTAGATCTGGCGGGGTCAGGTGGGACCGGGGAGCTGTTTTTT
CDR3: CASSLDLAGSGGTGELFF

V: TRBV5-5
size: many
D: -
J: TRBJ2-6
DNA: TGTGCCAGCAGCTTGGTCGGTTCCCTACACGGGGCCAACGTCCTGACTTTC
CDR3: CASSLVGSLHGANVLTF